This note documents a single T cell receptor beta chain sequence. Its antigen is still unknown. The data stem from a study of cytomegalovirus exposure and HLA in healthy donors. Study-wide findings and caveats: Researchers counted 164 TCR beta chains as cytomegalovirus-associated. The HLA-A and HLA-B alleles of most subjects were reportedly predicted accurately from TCR beta sequences.

PCR was performed using 60 Vbeta and 13 Jbeta primers. This table comes from immunoSEQ multiplex PCR, and its TCRdb copy is limited to in-frame clones, with some not included. The top ten clones hold roughly 0.69% of a sample with 130,000 to 150,000 clones, almost 80% of them seen once. CDR1 SEHNR and CDR2 FQNEAQ come from the germline V gene (reference sequence). Trimming took off 3 bases at V and 4 bases at J, with 16 bases between the two ends. The CDR3 consists of 15 residues. Sequencing was carried out using PBMCs. The chain combines TRBV7-9 with TRBJ2-7; a weak D match, TRBD1 (6 bases). The origin of this receptor is a male donor in good health and CMV-seronegative. The DNA for the CDR3 is TGTGCCAGCAGCTTGGCTCAGGGGAAATTTTACGAGCAGTACTTC. Its protein product is CASSLAQGKFYEQYF.